This T cell receptor beta chain emerged from a study of blood T cell repertoires in COVID-19. The wider study: Italy, Spain and the United States were the sources of the convalescent and acute COVID-19 samples. Sample material is recorded as cDNA or gDNA derived from T cells, B-cell-depleted T cells, or PBMCs.

Per the original methods: Reference gene primer amplification gave estimated nucleated cell counts. The table came from immunoSEQ multiplex PCR; TCRdb's copy has only in-frame clones and leaves some out. V, J and clone size derive from that table, while D and trimming were established from the DNA sequence. This table holds around 200,000 clones, approximately 82% found once. Between the trimmed V and J ends, which lost 1 base and 4 bases, there was a span of 10 bases. There are 14 residues in the CDR3. Germline loops: CDR1 SEHNR, CDR2 FQNEAQ (reference sequence). This TCR came from a man aged 50-60 years with active or convalescent COVID-19. The chain employs TRBV7-9 and TRBJ1-2; D might be TRBD1 (5 bases). The sequenced sample consisted of peripheral blood. DNA for the CDR3: TGTGCCAGCAGCTTAGATCCCCAGGGCTATGGCTACACCTTC. Translated: CASSLDPQGYGYTF.